The 26 T cell receptor beta chains below were found in one sample sequenced in a study of cytomegalovirus exposure and HLA in healthy donors. Primers included in the PCR were 60 Vbeta and 13 Jbeta primers. Clones were read by immunoSEQ multiplex PCR, and TCRdb kept only the in-frame ones, dropping some. The table includes roughly 150,000 clones, roughly 82% detected once. Sequencing used PBMCs. The receptors derive from a man between 25 and 39 years old in good health and CMV-seropositive.

The count of this clone is one. V gene TRBV11-2 combines with J gene TRBJ1-1; a weak D match, TRBD1 (5 bases). CDR3 length equals 14 residues. Germline V gene data show CDR1 as SGHAT and CDR2 as FQNNGV. V lost 5 bases, J lost 6 bases, and 16 bases lay in between. CDR3 region: CASSPLWGEAEAFF. DNA for the CDR3: TGTGCCAGCAGCCCTTTATGGGGGGAGGCTGAAGCTTTCTTT.

The V and J genes are TRBV2 and TRBJ2-2; maybe TRBD2 (6 bases). V lost 6 bases, J lost 6 bases, and 11 bases lay in between. The germline V gene encodes CDR1 SNHLY and CDR2 FYNNEI. The CDR3 is made up of 13 amino acids. CDR3 sequence reads: CASRFGEAGELFF. The CDR3 coding sequence is TGTGCCAGCAGGTTCGGGGAGGCCGGGGAGCTGTTTTTT.

The chain recombines TRBV28 with TRBJ1-3; weak D call: TRBD1 (6 bases). Between the trimmed V and J ends, which lost 4 bases and 7 bases, there was a span of 20 bases. This CDR3 region has 16 residues. Germline V lookup: CDR1 MDHEN, CDR2 SYDVKM. Here the CDR3 reads CASSSLPQGKGNTIYF. The CDR3 bases are TGTGCCAGCAGTTCTCTCCCTCAGGGGAAAGGCAACACCATATATTTT.

The V gene is TRBV4-3, the J gene TRBJ2-3, with D unclear. Trimming pared 0 bases from V and 7 bases from J, leaving 8 bases between. The CDR3 loop spans 13 amino acids. Germline V gene lookup returns CDR1 LGHNA and CDR2 YSLEER. In DNA form, the CDR3 reads TGCGCCAGCAGCCAAGATAGCCTAAATACGCAGTATTTT. Translating gives CASSQDSLNTQYF.

V and J are TRBV9 and TRBJ2-3, with 7 bases lining up with TRBD2. Germline V lookup: CDR1 SGDLS, CDR2 YYNGEE. Germline trimming cut 3 bases from V and 7 bases from J; bases unmatched to any gene: 14. The CDR3 spans 16 residues. The chain's CDR3 is CASSGDLPGGRNTQYF. CDR3 sequence (DNA): TGTGCCAGCAGCGGGGACTTGCCGGGAGGCCGGAATACGCAGTATTTT.

The chain uses TRBV6-5 and TRBJ1-1; D is possibly TRBD1 (5 bases). Germline V gene lookup returns CDR1 MNHEY and CDR2 SVGAGI. The length of the CDR3 is 15 residues. Between the trimmed V and J ends, which lost 2 bases and 1 base, there was a span of 11 bases. For the CDR3, the DNA is TGTGCCAGCAGTTACCAGCAGGGTACGAACACTGAAGCTTTCTTT. Translation gives CASSYQQGTNTEAFF.

The chain combines TRBV7-2 with TRBJ1-1; D is ambiguous. The CDR3 extends over 14 amino acids. Germline values: CDR1 SGHTA, CDR2 FQGNSA. V was trimmed by 1 base and J by 1 base, leaving 7 bases between them. The CDR3: CASSLGAPNTEAFF. DNA for the CDR3: TGTGCCAGCAGCTTAGGGGCTCCGAACACTGAAGCTTTCTTT.

CDR3 region: CAISEEDQPQHF. The DNA of the CDR3 is TGTGCCATCAGTGAGGAGGATCAGCCCCAGCATTTT. The chain combines TRBV10-3 with TRBJ1-5; D gene uncertain. This CDR3 region has 12 residues. The germline V and J ends were trimmed by 2 bases and 5 bases, with 4 bases remaining between them. From germline, CDR1 is ENHRY and CDR2 SYGVKD.

Comments on this clone: Because the CDR3's place on the DNA is in doubt, the DNA is left out and the CDR3 is given as listed by TCRdb. This chain uses TRBV28 with TRBJ1-2; TRBD1 was called by the table and not checked on the DNA. The germline V gene encodes CDR1 MDHEN and CDR2 SYDVKM. The CDR3 extends over 14 residues, inclusive of both ends. The CDR3 is CASSSSTGGSGYTF.

V gene TRBV4-1 combines with J gene TRBJ2-1, with D possibly TRBD1 on 6 matching bases. Germline loops: CDR1 MGHRA, CDR2 YSYEKL. Trimming removed 3 bases at V and 5 bases at J, with 17 bases between. The CDR3 sequence is 16 residues long. CDR3 residues: CASSQFRGIPNNEQFF. The CDR3 DNA sequence: TGCGCCAGCAGCCAGTTCAGGGGCATTCCTAACAATGAGCAGTTCTTC.

This chain uses TRBV4-1 with TRBJ2-7; D gene unclear. The CDR3 is 13 residues long. Trimming removed 1 base at V and 3 bases at J, with 7 bases between. The germline gives CDR1 MGHRA, CDR2 YSYEKL. In DNA form, the CDR3 reads TGCGCCAGCAGCCAAGTGGGCAGCTACGAGCAGTACTTC. Translation: CASSQVGSYEQYF.

V is TRBV29-1 and J is TRBJ1-1, with a tentative D call TRBD1 (6 bases). The V and J ends lost 8 bases and 5 bases respectively, with 15 bases between them. CDR1 is SQVTM and CDR2 is ANQGSEA in the germline V gene. The CDR3 contains 12 residues. CDR3 protein: CSFYRQATEAFF. DNA for the CDR3: TGCAGCTTCTATCGACAGGCTACTGAAGCTTTCTTT.

Only a few counts were recorded for this clone. This chain links TRBV5-1 with TRBJ2-7; maybe TRBD2 (5 bases). Germline values: CDR1 SGHRS, CDR2 YFSETQ. CDR3 length: 14 amino acids. The germline V and J ends were trimmed by 4 bases and 4 bases, with 15 bases remaining between them. The CDR3 spells CASSGNIRGYEQYF. The CDR3 nucleotides are TGCGCCAGCAGCGGGAATATACGGGGATACGAGCAGTACTTC.

The V and J genes are TRBV5-1 and TRBJ2-2; perhaps TRBD2 as D (5 bases). The V and J ends lost 5 bases and 3 bases respectively, with 14 bases between them. The CDR3 is 15 amino acids. Per the germline V gene, CDR1 is SGHRS and CDR2 is YFSETQ. The CDR3 sequence is CASSWSGSDTGELFF. CDR3 sequence (DNA): TGCGCCAGCAGTTGGTCGGGGAGCGACACCGGGGAGCTGTTTTTT.

The chain couples TRBV5-1 to TRBJ2-6; 7 nucleotides line up with TRBD1. The CDR3 spans 18 residues. Trimming at V came to 2 bases and at J to 0 bases, leaving 8 bases not matched to a gene. Germline V lookup: CDR1 SGHRS, CDR2 YFSETQ. CDR3 sequence reads: CASSLTGTVSSGANVLTF. DNA for the CDR3: TGCGCCAGCAGCTTAACCGGGACAGTTTCCTCTGGGGCCAACGTCCTGACTTTC.

The chain combines TRBV27 with TRBJ2-1; D is undetermined. This CDR3 contains 14 residues. Germline V gene sequence: CDR1 MNHEY, CDR2 SMNVEV (reference sequence). Between the trimmed V and J ends, which lost 3 bases and 3 bases, there was a span of 9 bases. The CDR3 DNA sequence: TGTGCCAGCAGTTTTAGTGTTAACTACAATGAGCAGTTCTTC. Its translation: CASSFSVNYNEQFF.

This clone has only one observation. This chain uses TRBV11-2 with TRBJ2-1, with 8 nucleotides matching TRBD1. CDR1 SGHAT and CDR2 FQNNGV come from the germline V gene. The junction had 6 bases not matched to a gene; V was cut back by 5 bases and J by 3 bases. The length of the CDR3 is 15 residues. The CDR3 protein is CASSNTGGNYNEQFF. For the CDR3, the DNA is TGTGCCAGCAGCAACACAGGGGGGAACTACAATGAGCAGTTCTTC. The complete variable domain, with remaining parts taken from reference TRBV11-2 and TRBJ2-1, reads EAGVAQSPRYKIIEKRQSVAFWCNPISGHATLYWYQQILGQGPKLLIQFQNNGVVDDSQLPKDRFSAERLKGVDSTLKIQPAKLEDSAVYLCASSNTGGNYNEQFFGPGTRLTVL.

This clone was seen only once. The chain links TRBV28 to TRBJ2-5, with D perhaps TRBD2 (5 bases). Germline V CDR1 and CDR2: MDHEN, SYDVKM. There are 15 residues in the CDR3. Between the trimmed V and J ends, which lost 8 bases and 3 bases, there was a span of 19 bases. CDR3 bases: TGTGCCAGCCCCTCGGGATATCTCAGAAAAGAGACCCAGTACTTC. This encodes CASPSGYLRKETQYF. The complete variable domain, with remaining parts taken from reference TRBV28 and TRBJ2-5, reads DVKVTQSSRYLVKRTGEKVFLECVQDMDHENMFWYRQDPGLGLRLIYFSYDVKMKEKGDIPEGYSVSREKKERFSLILESASTNQTSMYLCASPSGYLRKETQYFGPGTRLLVL.

The chain combines TRBV30 with TRBJ2-7; possibly TRBD1 for D (5 bases). Germline V lookup: CDR1 GTSNPN, CDR2 SVGIG (reference sequence). V lost 0 bases to trimming and J lost 6 bases, with 18 bases between them. The CDR3 loop spans 15 amino acids. The CDR3 DNA sequence: TGTGCCTGGAGTGTACGGACCGTAGGGGCCATCGAGCAGTACTTC. It yields the protein CAWSVRTVGAIEQYF.

This clone appeared a single time. The V call is TRBV25-1, the J call TRBJ2-7, with TRBD2 identical over 9 bases. With 5 bases clipped from V and 6 bases from J, the junction kept 8 bases outside the gene matches. Germline assignment: CDR1 MGHDK and CDR2 SYGVNS. The CDR3 spans 14 residues. CDR3 bases: TGTGCCAGCAGTCGTAGCGGGAGTGGGGGCGAGCAGTACTTC. Residues: CASSRSGSGGEQYF.

The V call is TRBV19, the J call TRBJ2-1; 8 bases line up with TRBD2. J gave up 1 base and V 4 bases, and 3 bases lay outside the gene matches. The CDR3 is made up of 15 amino acids. Germline lookup yields CDR1 LNHDA and CDR2 SQIVND (reference sequence). As DNA, the CDR3 is TGTGCCAGTAGTACGACTAGCGTGTCCTACAATGAGCAGTTCTTC. Its protein is CASSTTSVSYNEQFF. Based on the CDR3 plus reference TRBV19 and TRBJ2-1, the full variable domain is DGGITQSPKYLFRKEGQNVTLSCEQNLNHDAMYWYRQDPGQGLRLIYYSQIVNDFQKGDIAEGYSVSREKKESFPLTVTSAQKNPTAFYLCASSTTSVSYNEQFFGPGTRLTVL.

The chain links TRBV29-1 to TRBJ2-7, with a tentative D call TRBD1 (5 bases). The CDR3 consists of 13 residues. Germline loops: CDR1 SQVTM, CDR2 ANQGSEA. The V gene lost 4 bases and the J gene lost 7 bases, with 17 bases spanning the gap. The CDR3 protein is CSVAQADSGEQYF. The CDR3 DNA sequence: TGCAGCGTTGCGCAGGCCGACAGTGGGGAGCAGTACTTC.

V and J are TRBV6-4 and TRBJ2-1, with 13 bases matching TRBD2. The germline gives CDR1 MRHNA, CDR2 SNTAGT. V shed 4 bases, J shed 8 bases, and the junction held 5 bases outside the gene matches. The CDR3 consists of 15 residues. The CDR3 nucleotides read TGTGCCAGCAGTGCTACTAGCGGGGGGGCGGATGAGCAGTTCTTC. As protein: CASSATSGGADEQFF.

This chain links TRBV6-5 with TRBJ2-1; 12 nucleotides agree with TRBD2. Per germline, CDR1 MNHEY and CDR2 SVGAGI. V dropped 2 bases and J dropped 8; count of bases not matched to a gene: 7. The CDR3 extends over 16 amino acids. Here the CDR3 DNA reads TGTGCCAGCAGTTACGGACTAGCGGGATCTCGGGATGAGCAGTTCTTC. Residues: CASSYGLAGSRDEQFF.

V gene TRBV14 combines with J gene TRBJ2-3, with D unresolved. The CDR3 is made up of 16 amino acids. Trimming cost V 0 bases and J 0 bases, with 10 bases left between them. Germline values: CDR1 SGHDN, CDR2 FVKESK. DNA for the CDR3: TGTGCCAGCAGCCAAGAAGAAACACCTAGCACAGATACGCAGTATTTT. As protein: CASSQEETPSTDTQYF.

V and J are TRBV5-1 and TRBJ2-5, with 7 nucleotides matching TRBD1. V shed 6 bases and J 5 bases; nucleotides not matched to a gene: 16. Germline V CDR1 and CDR2: SGHRS, YFSETQ. The CDR3 covers 16 residues. The CDR3 DNA sequence: TGCGCCAGCATCCTGGCTAGGGGACAGTGGATGGAGACCCAGTACTTC. It yields the protein CASILARGQWMETQYF. The complete variable domain, with remaining parts taken from reference TRBV5-1 and TRBJ2-5, reads KAGVTQTPRYLIKTRGQQVTLSCSPISGHRSVSWYQQTPGQGLQFLFEYFSETQRNKGNFPGRFSGRQFSNSRSEMNVSTLELGDSALYLCASILARGQWMETQYFGPGTRLLVL.